The 15 T cell receptor beta chains reported below all come from one sample, sequenced in a study of blood T cell repertoires in COVID-19. The table came from immunoSEQ multiplex PCR; TCRdb's copy has only in-frame clones and leaves some out. Of 40,000 to 55,000 clones listed, around 73% were seen once; the top ten hold around 5.8%. The source material was PBMCs or T cells enriched from blood (not recorded which). These receptors originate from a woman aged 45 to 65 with acute COVID-19.

This clone was found once. The chain links TRBV10-3 to TRBJ2-7; D perhaps matches TRBD2 (6 bases). V shed 1 base and J shed 4 bases, with 14 bases lying between them. The CDR3 is 15 residues long. From germline, CDR1 is ENHRY and CDR2 SYGVKD. CDR3 DNA sequence: TGTGCCATCAGTGAGTACGAGGAGGGGTCGTACGAGCAGTACTTC. Its protein is CAISEYEEGSYEQYF.

This clone was observed a few times. The chain uses TRBV19 and TRBJ1-6; a weak D match, TRBD1 (5 bases). This CDR3 region has 16 residues. Trimming cost V 0 bases and J 8 bases, with 14 bases left between them. The V gene's germline CDR1 is LNHDA and CDR2 SQIVND (reference sequence). The CDR3 bases are TGTGCCAGTAGTATAGATCAAGCAGGGCCCTATTCACCCCTCCACTTT. Translation: CASSIDQAGPYSPLHF.

The CDR3 sequence: CASSFDRDSGAFF. The CDR3 DNA follows: TGTGCCAGCAGTTTCGACCGGGACAGCGGGGCTTTCTTT. This rearrangement joins TRBV2 to TRBJ1-1; TRBD1 matches 7 bases. The CDR3 totals 13 residues. Trimming cost V 5 bases and J 11 bases; bases outside gene matches: 11. CDR1 is SNHLY and CDR2 is FYNNEI in the germline V gene.

V usage is TRBV19 and J usage is TRBJ1-2; possible D gene TRBD1, 5 bases. The CDR3 runs to 17 residues. Germline V CDR1 and CDR2: LNHDA, SQIVND (reference sequence). V dropped 2 bases and J dropped 5 bases, with 21 bases sitting between them. CDR3 sequence (DNA): TGTGCCAGTAGTATAAATGGGGCTGGCCCTTCTGAGTATGGCTACACCTTC. Translated: CASSINGAGPSEYGYTF. Looking up the rest from reference TRBV19 and TRBJ1-2 gives the full variable domain: DGGITQSPKYLFRKEGQNVTLSCEQNLNHDAMYWYRQDPGQGLRLIYYSQIVNDFQKGDIAEGYSVSREKKESFPLTVTSAQKNPTAFYLCASSINGAGPSEYGYTFGSGTRLTVV.

The chain uses TRBV5-1 and TRBJ1-1, with 9 bases that match TRBD1. V trimming: 4 bases; J trimming: 6 bases; junction bases outside the gene matches: 7. The germline CDR1 and CDR2 sequences are SGHRS and YFSETQ. The CDR3 has 14 residues. CDR3 region: CASSIGQGLAEAFF. The CDR3 region has the DNA TGCGCCAGCAGCATCGGACAGGGGTTAGCTGAAGCTTTCTTT.

This sequence joins TRBV28 and TRBJ1-1; 7 bases map to TRBD1. The CDR3 sequence is 11 residues long. Trimming cost V 7 bases and J 11 bases; bases outside gene matches: 7. The germline V gene encodes CDR1 MDHEN and CDR2 SYDVKM. The DNA of the CDR3 is TGTGCCAGCACCCTCGACAGGGAGGCTTTCTTT. Translated: CASTLDREAFF.

This clone has only a few counts. The gene calls are TRBV9 and TRBJ1-2; tentative D call: TRBD1 (5 bases). This CDR3 region has 14 residues. V was pared by 0 bases and J by 4 bases, with 10 bases between. The V gene's germline CDR1 is SGDLS and CDR2 YYNGEE. In DNA, the CDR3 is TGTGCCAGCAGCGTAGAATACCAGGGCTATGGCTACACCTTC. Amino acids: CASSVEYQGYGYTF. The full variable domain, in which reference TRBV9 and TRBJ1-2 provide the parts outside the CDR3, is DSGVTQTPKHLITATGQRVTLRCSPRSGDLSVYWYQQSLDQGLQFLIQYYNGEERAKGNILERFSAQQFPDLHSELNLSSLELGDSALYFCASSVEYQGYGYTFGSGTRLTVV.

The gene calls are TRBV7-8 and TRBJ2-5, with 7 bases that match TRBD2. Trimming took 5 bases from V and 5 from J; bases not matched to a gene: 8. The CDR3 is 14 amino acids. Germline values: CDR1 SGHVS, CDR2 FQNEAQ. CDR3 loop: CASSPRTSRETQYF. The DNA of the CDR3 is TGTGCCAGCAGCCCAAGGACTAGTAGGGAGACCCAGTACTTC.

This clone was seen just once. This chain links TRBV2 with TRBJ1-2; the D gene is possibly TRBD1 (5 bases). The CDR3 covers 14 residues. V shed 2 bases and J shed 5 bases, with 12 bases lying between them. Germline loops: CDR1 SNHLY, CDR2 FYNNEI. The CDR3, as DNA: TGTGCCAGCAGTGAAACCACAGGTTATTATGGCTACACCTTC. Its translation is CASSETTGYYGYTF.

This chain joins TRBV6-5 and TRBJ2-7; TRBD2 matches 9 bases. With 7 bases clipped from V and 0 bases from J, the junction kept 7 bases outside the gene matches. The CDR3 totals 15 residues. Germline V gene lookup returns CDR1 MNHEY and CDR2 SVGAGI. CDR3 in DNA: TGTGCCAGCATCTCCGGACTAGCGAGCTCCTACGAGCAGTACTTC. Translation: CASISGLASSYEQYF.

The rearrangement links TRBV7-9 to TRBJ1-2; TRBD1 is a possible D gene (5 bases). V gave up 4 bases and J gave up 2 bases, with 5 bases separating them. CDR1 SEHNR and CDR2 FQNEAQ come from the germline V gene (reference sequence). This CDR3 has 12 amino acids. CDR3 sequence: CASSWGNYGYTF. The CDR3 DNA follows: TGTGCCAGCAGCTGGGGCAACTATGGCTACACCTTC.

The V call is TRBV11-2, the J call TRBJ1-2, with TRBD1 as a possible D gene (6 bases). Germline loops: CDR1 SGHAT, CDR2 FQNNGV. The ends were cut back, 4 bases at V and 3 bases at J, with 24 bases in the middle. The CDR3 length is 18 residues. DNA of the CDR3: TGTGCCAGCAGCTCCCAGCGTCCGGGACAACGGGCAGACTATGGCTACACCTTC. Protein sequence: CASSSQRPGQRADYGYTF.

V and J are TRBV6-5 and TRBJ1-1, with TRBD1 matching 9 bases. Trimming removed 6 bases from V and 11 bases from J; junction bases left unmatched: 13. The germline gives CDR1 MNHEY, CDR2 SVGAGI. The CDR3 is 14 amino acids. The CDR3 here is CASRSRTGEVEAFF. As DNA, the CDR3 is TGTGCCAGCAGATCCCGGACAGGGGAGGTGGAGGCTTTCTTT.

The rearrangement links TRBV24-1 to TRBJ1-1; possibly TRBD1 for D (6 bases). The CDR3 runs 14 residues. Germline V CDR1 and CDR2: KGHDR, SFDVKD. Trimming left V 7 bases short and J 3 bases short, with 14 bases between. This CDR3 reads CATRPGGADTEAFF. CDR3 bases: TGTGCCACCAGGCCGGGGGGGGCGGACACTGAAGCTTTCTTT.

This clone came up once. The chain couples TRBV6-5 to TRBJ2-5, with 9 nucleotides matching TRBD2. Germline-derived CDR1 and CDR2 are MNHEY and SVGAGI. The CDR3 loop spans 16 amino acids. With 0 bases clipped from V and 5 bases from J, the junction kept 7 bases outside the gene matches. The CDR3 DNA sequence: TGTGCCAGCAGTTACTCGGGTAGCGGGGGAGCGGAGACCCAGTACTTC. Translating it yields CASSYSGSGGAETQYF.